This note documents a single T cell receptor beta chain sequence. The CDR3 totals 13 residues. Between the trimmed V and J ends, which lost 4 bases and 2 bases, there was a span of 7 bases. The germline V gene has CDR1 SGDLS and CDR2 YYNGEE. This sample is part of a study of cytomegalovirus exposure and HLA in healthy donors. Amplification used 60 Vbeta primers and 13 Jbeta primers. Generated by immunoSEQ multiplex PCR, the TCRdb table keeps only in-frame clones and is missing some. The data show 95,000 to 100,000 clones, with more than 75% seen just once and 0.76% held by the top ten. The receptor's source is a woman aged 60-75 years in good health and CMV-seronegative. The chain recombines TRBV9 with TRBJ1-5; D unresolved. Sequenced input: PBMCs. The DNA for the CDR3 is TGTGCCAGCAGCCCAGATGGCAATCAGCCCCAGCATTTT. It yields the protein CASSPDGNQPQHF.